One and the same sample provided the 16 T cell receptor beta chains below, sequenced in a study of blood T cells in healthy people across ages. PCR was performed a second time for roughly 7 to 12 cycles using a sample-barcoded 5' primer and a J-beta primer mix. TCRdb re-analysed the 5' RACE reads in MiXCR, keeping a single row per CDR3 protein. The sample consists of 1 million or so distinct CDR3 sequences, 40% to 55% of them appearing once. The sequencing input was blood. All receptors derive from a woman aged 60-75 years in good health.

This CDR3 reads CASSDTGGRADTQYF. The CDR3 DNA reads as TGTGCCAGCAGTGATACAGGGGGCAGAGCAGATACGCAGTATTTT. The chain recombines TRBV6-4 with TRBJ2-3; 9 nucleotides agree with TRBD1. Losses at the gene ends were 3 bases for V and 4 bases for J; bases not matched to a gene: 5. This CDR3 contains 15 residues. CDR1 and CDR2 (germline): MRHNA, SNTAGT.

The chain links TRBV20-1 to TRBJ2-7; D perhaps matches TRBD1 (5 bases). CDR3 length equals 13 residues. Looked up from germline, CDR1 is DFQATT and CDR2 is SNEGSKA (reference sequence). V lost 4 bases and J lost 0, with 10 bases in between. The CDR3: CSAKAGNSYEQYF. The DNA for the CDR3 is TGCAGTGCTAAGGCAGGGAACTCCTACGAGCAGTACTTC.

A few counts support this clonotype. This chain uses TRBV7-2 with TRBJ1-1; no definite D call. With 3 bases removed from V and 2 bases from J, the gap between germline ends came to 10 bases. Germline V gene lookup returns CDR1 SGHTA and CDR2 FQGNSA. The CDR3 spans 14 residues. The chain's CDR3 is CASSFSLANTEAFF. CDR3 sequence (DNA): TGTGCCAGCAGCTTTAGTTTGGCTAACACTGAAGCTTTCTTT.

In regard to this clonotype: Relative to the germline gene, one junction end is altered; a read error may explain this. This chain's CDR3 is CVSSLGTPGIYNEQFF. The CDR3 DNA follows: TGTGTCAGCAGCTTAGGGACCCCTGGGATCTACAATGAGCAGTTCTTC. The V call is TRBV7-9, the J call TRBJ2-1, with D possibly being TRBD1 or TRBD2 (5 bases each). The CDR3 contains 16 residues. CDR1 is SEHNR and CDR2 is FQNEAQ in the germline V gene (reference sequence).

This clonotype was recorded a few times. This chain links TRBV7-2 with TRBJ2-3; 11 positions agree with TRBD2. The junction had 5 bases not matched to a gene; V was cut back by 5 bases and J by 4 bases. Per germline, CDR1 SGHTA and CDR2 FQGNSA. The CDR3 totals 15 residues. This chain's CDR3 is CASSRTSGLADTQYF. Written as DNA, the CDR3 is TGTGCCAGCAGCCGGACTAGCGGGTTGGCAGATACGCAGTATTTT.

A word on this clonotype: Relative to the germline gene, one junction end is altered; a read error may explain this. V gene TRBV12-3 or TRBV12-4 combines with J gene TRBJ2-7, with a possible D match to TRBD1 (6 bases). The CDR3 has 14 residues. CDR3 sequence: CAGSKQGGPYEQYF. The CDR3 DNA follows: TGTGCCGGCAGTAAACAGGGCGGGCCCTACGAGCAGTACTTC.

A few counts support this clonotype. The genes are TRBV21-1 and TRBJ2-5. TRBV21-1 is described as a pseudogene. This CDR3 has 15 residues. CDR3 DNA sequence: TGTGCCAGCAGCAAACCTACAGAACAAGCAGAGACCCAGTACTTC. It yields the protein CASSKPTEQAETQYF.

This clonotype was seen once. J is TRBJ1-4 and V is TRBV6-5; 10 bases match TRBD1. Germline values: CDR1 MNHEY, CDR2 SVGAGI. V shed 6 bases, J shed 8 bases, and the junction held 9 bases outside the gene matches. The CDR3 has 15 residues. The CDR3 bases are TGTGCCAGCAGCTTGACAGGGGGCCTTAGGGAAAAACTGTTTTTT. Its translation: CASSLTGGLREKLFF.

This clonotype has a handful of counts. The chain employs TRBV12-3 or TRBV12-4 and TRBJ2-6; D call uncertain. This CDR3 has 17 residues. The V end lost 3 bases, the J end lost 0 bases, and 12 bases lay between the germline ends. The CDR3 nucleotides read TGTGCCAGCAGTTTCCGGCAGACCGCCTCTGGGGCCAACGTCCTGACTTTC. It codes for CASSFRQTASGANVLTF.

In its sample, this clonotype was seen once. The V gene is TRBV5-1, the J gene TRBJ1-1; 7 nucleotides line up with TRBD1. Trimming removed 5 bases from V and 5 bases from J; junction bases left unmatched: 12. This CDR3 comprises 15 residues. CDR1 is SGHRS, CDR2 YFSETQ, per germline. Written as DNA, the CDR3 is TGCGCCAGCAGACACAACAGGGGTGATTGGACTGAAGCTTTCTTT. Translating it yields CASRHNRGDWTEAFF.

V is TRBV19 and J is TRBJ2-3; 9 positions match TRBD1. V gave up 7 bases and J gave up 6 bases; unmatched junction bases: 8. The CDR3 spans 14 residues. Looked up from germline, CDR1 is LNHDA and CDR2 is SQIVND (reference sequence). CDR3 sequence reads: CASKGDRDWDTQYF. The DNA for the CDR3 is TGTGCCAGTAAAGGGGACAGGGATTGGGATACGCAGTATTTT.

This clonotype was observed a few times. The gene calls are TRBV5-1 and TRBJ2-1, with 9 bases matching TRBD1. Germline V gives CDR1 SGHRS, CDR2 YFSETQ. After removal of 5 bases from V and 7 bases from J, the junction contained 7 bases not matched to a gene. The length of the CDR3 is 14 residues. CDR3 sequence (DNA): TGCGCCAGCAGGAGGGGCGGGACAGGGAATGAGCAGTTCTTC. It codes for CASRRGGTGNEQFF.

The chain employs TRBV15 and TRBJ1-4, with 9 positions matching TRBD1. The germline gives CDR1 LNHNV, CDR2 YYDKDF (reference sequence). The J segment lost 8 bases and the V segment lost 0 bases, leaving 4 bases of the junction unmatched. The CDR3 length is 15 residues. The CDR3 DNA reads TGTGCCACCAGCAGAGATACAGGGGGCTTAGAAAAACTGTTTTTT. Translated, it gives CATSRDTGGLEKLFF. Full variable domain (missing parts from reference TRBV15 and TRBJ1-4): DAMVIQNPRYQVTQFGKPVTLSCSQTLNHNVMYWYQQKSSQAPKLLFHYYDKDFNNEADTPDNFQSRRPNTSFCFLDIRSPGLGDTAMYLCATSRDTGGLEKLFFGSGTQLSVL.

This clonotype has just a few counts. V is TRBV4-2 and J is TRBJ2-1, with 12 positions matching TRBD2. Per germline, CDR1 LGHNA and CDR2 YNFKEQ. The V and J ends lost 4 bases and 7 bases, in that order; junction bases with no gene match: 8. The CDR3 is 16 residues long. CDR3 region: CASSPAITSGRNEQFF. The CDR3 coding sequence is TGTGCCAGCAGCCCCGCTATTACTAGCGGGAGGAATGAGCAGTTCTTC.

The CDR3 coding sequence is TGTGCCACCTGCACAGGGGCGAACACCGGGGAGCTGTTTTTT. Protein product: CATCTGANTGELFF. The genes are TRBV10-3 and TRBJ2-2; TRBD1 aligns across 7 bases. Losses at the gene ends were 10 bases for V and 0 bases for J; bases not matched to a gene: 5. The CDR3 runs to 14 residues. The V gene's germline CDR1 is ENHRY and CDR2 SYGVKD.

This clonotype was found a few times. This chain joins TRBV14 and TRBJ2-7, with TRBD1 matching over 10 bases. Germline CDR1 reads SGHDN; CDR2 reads FVKESK. V lost 4 bases, J lost 1 base, and 4 bases stayed unmatched. The CDR3 spans 15 residues. As DNA, the CDR3 is TGTGCCAGCAGCCTAGGGACAGGGGAGTCCTACGAGCAGTACTTC. The encoded protein is CASSLGTGESYEQYF.